Presented here are 7 T cell receptor beta chains from one specimen sequenced in a study of T cells expressing NK-cell markers. TCRdb re-analyzed the 5' RACE reads; it lists each CDR3 protein once, without DNA. Its table records about 460,000 distinct CDR3 sequences. Sequencing was performed on blood T cells: a sorted CD56 or NKG2C T cell subset, CD4+ or CD8+ T cells, or bulk PBMC T cells (not recorded which). The receptors here all came from a woman aged 50 to 60 in good health.

The chain has TRBV11-2 and TRBJ2-3; the D call of TRBD2 rests on TCRdb alone, since no DNA is present to check it. The CDR3 consists of 19 residues. The V gene's germline CDR1 is SGHAT and CDR2 FQNNGV. CDR3 amino acids: CASSSVSSGRAFGADTQYF.

J is TRBJ1-2 and V is TRBV12-3 or TRBV12-4; no DNA is available, so the TRBD1 call from TCRdb remains unchecked. The CDR3 is 16 amino acids. The CDR3 region is CASSLSQGPANYGYTF.

The chain recombines TRBV7-8 with TRBJ2-1. Looked up from germline, CDR1 is SGHVS and CDR2 is FQNEAQ. There are 17 residues in the CDR3. The CDR3 spells CASSTLIRSPADNEQFF.

This chain connects TRBV5-4 to TRBJ2-1; lacking DNA, the TRBD1 call made by TCRdb goes unchecked. The CDR3 contains 15 residues. CDR1 and CDR2 (germline): SGHNT, YYREEE (reference sequence). CDR3 protein: CASSLVGTTFNEQFF.

The chain carries TRBV5-1 and TRBJ1-2; TCRdb names TRBD1, which stays unverified in the absence of DNA. CDR3 length: 14 amino acids. CDR1 and CDR2 (germline): SGHRS, YFSETQ. The chain's CDR3 is CASSLDRGRDGYTF.

V and J are TRBV3-1 and TRBJ2-2. The germline CDR1 and CDR2 sequences are LGHDT and YNNKEL (reference sequence). The CDR3 runs 14 residues. This CDR3 reads CASTLRVNTGELFF. The full variable domain, with the rest looked up from reference TRBV3-1 and TRBJ2-2, is DTAVSQTPKYLVTQMGNDKSIKCEQNLGHDTMYWYKQDSKKFLKIMFSYNNKELIINETVPNRFSPKSPDKAHLNLHINSLELGDSAVYFCASTLRVNTGELFFGEGSRLTVL.

The J gene is TRBJ2-3, the V gene TRBV5-1. This CDR3 region has 12 residues. Germline CDR1 and CDR2: SGHRS and YFSETQ. The CDR3 spells CASSLFGDTQYF.